This T cell receptor beta chain was identified during a study of beta chain features in type 1 diabetes. The study reverse transcribed the entire isolated RNA, so it sequenced expressed TCRB transcripts. TCRdb keeps only in-frame clones here, not all; method: immunoSEQ multiplex PCR. The sample has about 350,000 clones, roughly a fifth seen once. CDR1 MGHDK and CDR2 SYGVNS come from the germline V gene. The CDR3 sequence is 16 residues long. V shed 3 bases and J shed 4 bases, with 16 bases lying between them. Sorting of CD4+ naive, central memory, regulatory and stem cell-like memory cells was performed via CD45RO/CCR7/CD25/CD127/CD95/CD27.

The chain couples TRBV25-1 to TRBJ2-1; maybe TRBD2 (5 bases). The sequence came from a woman aged 18-35 years in good health. The sequencing sample was made of naive CD4+ T cells from blood. The CDR3 coding sequence is TGTGCCAGCAGTGATGGTAGAGGGAGCTATTACAATGAGCAGTTCTTC. This sequence encodes CASSDGRGSYYNEQFF. The full variable domain, with the rest looked up from reference TRBV25-1 and TRBJ2-1, is EADIYQTPRYLVIGTGKKITLECSQTMGHDKMYWYQQDPGMELHLIHYSYGVNSTEKGDLSSESTVSRIRTEHFPLTLESARPSHTSQYLCASSDGRGSYYNEQFFGPGTRLTVL.